The 18 T cell receptor beta chains in this list originate from one sample, sequenced in a study of spatial heterogeneity in lung cancer. In TCRdb, the 5' RACE reads were re-called with MiXCR into one record per CDR3 protein. The sample lists roughly 46,000 distinct CDR3 sequences; approximately 10% were seen once. The sample's time point: sample taken at primary tumor resection. From tumor, nontumor lung or frozen PBMC, whole RNA was taken unsorted for sequencing. The sample in question was PBMCs, obtained at surgery. The receptors were gathered from a female donor with early-stage non-small cell lung cancer.

The chain has TRBV6-2 or TRBV6-3 and TRBJ2-4; 8 bases align to TRBD1. Germline V gene data show CDR1 as MNHEY and CDR2 as SVGEGT. Germline trimming cut 6 bases from V and 0 bases from J; bases unmatched to any gene: 13. CDR3 length: 18 residues. The CDR3 sequence: CASRIGQGPLEAKNIQYF. CDR3 bases: TGTGCCAGCAGAATCGGACAGGGCCCCCTTGAAGCCAAAAACATTCAGTACTTC.

In its sample, this clonotype was seen many times. The chain recombines TRBV5-1 with TRBJ2-4; 9 bases map to TRBD1. Germline V CDR1 and CDR2: SGHRS, YFSETQ. This CDR3 contains 16 residues. V shed 2 bases, J shed 3 bases, and the junction held 6 bases outside the gene matches. As DNA, the CDR3 is TGCGCCAGCAGCTTACAGGGGGCCAGGGACAAAAACATTCAGTACTTC. As protein: CASSLQGARDKNIQYF. Together with reference TRBV5-1 and TRBJ2-4, the CDR3 gives the full variable domain: KAGVTQTPRYLIKTRGQQVTLSCSPISGHRSVSWYQQTPGQGLQFLFEYFSETQRNKGNFPGRFSGRQFSNSRSEMNVSTLELGDSALYLCASSLQGARDKNIQYFGAGTRLSVL.

This clonotype was detected ten times or more. The chain is built from TRBV7-8 and TRBJ1-5, with D possibly being TRBD1 (6 bases). This CDR3 spans 14 amino acids. Germline values: CDR1 SGHVS, CDR2 FQNEAQ. Between the trimmed V and J ends, which lost 4 bases and 1 base, there was a span of 8 bases. This CDR3 reads CASSSQGSNQPQHF. The CDR3, as DNA: TGTGCCAGCAGCTCCCAGGGGAGCAATCAGCCCCAGCATTTT.

The rearrangement joins TRBV30 to TRBJ2-1; D may be TRBD1 (6 bases). V was pared by 5 bases and J by 2 bases, with 13 bases between. The CDR3 runs to 14 residues. Germline CDR1 and CDR2: GTSNPN and SVGIG (reference sequence). CDR3 sequence: CAWETGSAYNEQFF. The CDR3 region has the DNA TGTGCCTGGGAAACAGGGTCGGCCTACAATGAGCAGTTCTTC.

This clonotype has only a few counts. The chain has TRBV28 and TRBJ1-1; D gene ambiguous. The germline gives CDR1 MDHEN, CDR2 SYDVKM. V was shortened by 6 bases and J by 3 bases, with 23 bases between the two germline ends. This CDR3 spans 17 amino acids. Here the CDR3 DNA reads TGTGCCAGCAGCCCGATGAGGGAAGCGGCTCCGGACACTGAAGCTTTCTTT. Its protein product is CASSPMREAAPDTEAFF.

The DNA of the CDR3 is TGCAGTGCTACTCAGGGGGGGACCCAGTACTTC. It encodes CSATQGGTQYF. The chain combines TRBV20-1 with TRBJ2-5; D is possibly TRBD1 (7 bases). CDR3 length equals 11 residues. The germline gives CDR1 DFQATT, CDR2 SNEGSKA (reference sequence). With 4 bases removed from V and 7 bases from J, the gap between germline ends came to 10 bases.

This clonotype appeared a few times. V and J are TRBV19 and TRBJ2-2; D is perhaps TRBD2 (5 bases). Trimming removed 5 bases from V and 2 bases from J, with 9 bases in between. CDR1 is LNHDA and CDR2 is SQIVND in the germline V gene (reference sequence). The CDR3 contains 14 residues. CDR3 loop: CASSALANTGELFF. As DNA, the CDR3 is TGTGCCAGTAGTGCTCTAGCCAACACCGGGGAGCTGTTTTTT. The whole variable domain, filled in from reference TRBV19 and TRBJ2-2, reads DGGITQSPKYLFRKEGQNVTLSCEQNLNHDAMYWYRQDPGQGLRLIYYSQIVNDFQKGDIAEGYSVSREKKESFPLTVTSAQKNPTAFYLCASSALANTGELFFGEGSRLTVL.

V gene TRBV7-7 combines with J gene TRBJ2-5; D is tentatively TRBD1 or TRBD2 (5 bases each). This CDR3 contains 13 residues. Per the germline V gene, CDR1 is SSHAT and CDR2 is FNYEAQ (reference sequence). V shed 5 bases and J shed 9 bases, with 16 bases lying between them. CDR3 in amino acids: CASSVDIERAQYF. Written as DNA, the CDR3 is TGTGCCAGCAGCGTGGACATCGAGAGGGCCCAGTACTTC.

The CDR3 is CASSQDGSTYNEQFF. The CDR3 DNA is TGCGCCAGCAGCCAAGACGGGAGTACCTACAATGAGCAGTTCTTC. This rearrangement joins TRBV4-1 to TRBJ2-1, with D tentatively TRBD2 (6 bases). With 0 bases removed from V and 2 bases from J, the gap between germline ends came to 8 bases. CDR1 is MGHRA and CDR2 is YSYEKL in the germline V gene. This CDR3 is built from 15 residues.

To note about this clonotype: A junction boundary mismatches the germline segment, possibly from a read error. This sequence joins TRBV12-3 or TRBV12-4 and TRBJ1-2, with TRBD1 as a possible D gene (5 bases). The length of the CDR3 is 15 residues. The CDR3 bases are TGTGCCAGCAGTTCCCAGGGCCAGGGCGCCTATGGCTACAACTTC. Residues: CASSSQGQGAYGYNF.

The sample holds many counts of this clonotype. The chain employs TRBV2 and TRBJ2-7; 11 bases are a match to TRBD1. J was trimmed by 3 bases and V by 10 bases; bases with no gene match: 5. CDR3 size: 13 residues. Looked up from germline, CDR1 is SNHLY and CDR2 is FYNNEI. This chain's CDR3 is CAITGTGGYEQYF. CDR3 bases: TGTGCCATCACCGGGACAGGGGGCTACGAGCAGTACTTC.

This chain joins TRBV13 and TRBJ2-7; TRBD1 agrees at 8 bases. Germline V lookup: CDR1 PRHDT, CDR2 FYEKMQ (reference sequence). This CDR3 has 14 residues. The ends lost 7 bases at V and 7 bases at J; junction bases unmatched: 12. The CDR3 region has the DNA TGTGCCAGCATCCGAGGACAGGGAAGAGGGGAGCAGTACTTC. Translation gives CASIRGQGRGEQYF.

This sequence joins TRBV6-6 and TRBJ1-1; weak D call: TRBD1 (5 bases). The germline V and J ends were trimmed by 6 bases and 1 base, with 12 bases remaining between them. The germline V gene encodes CDR1 MNHNY and CDR2 SVGAGI (reference sequence). The CDR3 consists of 14 residues. In DNA form, the CDR3 reads TGTGCCAGCAGCCTCTCCCAGGGGAACACTGAAGCTTTCTTT. Translated: CASSLSQGNTEAFF.

The V and J genes are TRBV27 and TRBJ1-5; no firm D call. Germline V CDR1 and CDR2: MNHEY, SMNVEV (reference sequence). This CDR3 spans 13 amino acids. Trimming left V 3 bases short and J 0 bases short, with 3 bases between. CDR3 protein: CASSFDSNQPQHF. The CDR3 DNA reads as TGTGCCAGCAGTTTTGATAGCAATCAGCCCCAGCATTTT.

The chain has TRBV27 and TRBJ2-7; D perhaps matches TRBD1 (9 bases). Trimming removed 8 bases at V and 4 bases at J, with 18 bases between. Per germline, CDR1 MNHEY and CDR2 SMNVEV (reference sequence). There are 14 residues in the CDR3. CDR3 loop: CASSRGGTGYEQYF. The CDR3 nucleotides are TGTGCCAGCTCCCGGGGGGGGACAGGGTACGAGCAGTACTTC.

This clonotype was observed a handful of times. The chain has TRBV2 and TRBJ2-7; 7 nucleotides line up with TRBD1. CDR1 SNHLY and CDR2 FYNNEI come from the germline V gene. This CDR3 is built from 13 residues. V dropped 7 bases and J dropped 6; count of bases not matched to a gene: 9. Here the CDR3 reads CASNPRGLIEQYF. DNA of the CDR3: TGTGCCAGCAACCCGAGGGGGCTTATCGAGCAGTACTTC. The variable domain in full, with the rest retrieved from reference TRBV2 and TRBJ2-7, is EPEVTQTPSHQVTQMGQEVILRCVPISNHLYFYWYRQILGQKVEFLVSFYNNEISEKSEIFDDQFSVERPDGSNFTLKIRSTKLEDSAMYFCASNPRGLIEQYFGPGTRLTVT.

This clonotype was picked up many times. The chain couples TRBV12-3 or TRBV12-4 to TRBJ2-7; D is uncertain. This CDR3 contains 13 residues. V was shortened by 5 bases and J by 0 bases, with 8 bases between the two germline ends. This chain's CDR3 is CASSPSGSYEQYF. The CDR3 DNA follows: TGTGCCAGCAGTCCTTCTGGCTCCTACGAGCAGTACTTC.

V usage is TRBV20-1 and J usage is TRBJ2-7; D gene uncertain. Trimming left V 1 base short and J 0 bases short, with 7 bases between. This CDR3 has 13 residues. Germline assignment: CDR1 DFQATT and CDR2 SNEGSKA (reference sequence). The CDR3 reads CSARAWSSYEQYF. In nucleotides, the CDR3 is TGCAGTGCTAGAGCGTGGTCCTCCTACGAGCAGTACTTC.